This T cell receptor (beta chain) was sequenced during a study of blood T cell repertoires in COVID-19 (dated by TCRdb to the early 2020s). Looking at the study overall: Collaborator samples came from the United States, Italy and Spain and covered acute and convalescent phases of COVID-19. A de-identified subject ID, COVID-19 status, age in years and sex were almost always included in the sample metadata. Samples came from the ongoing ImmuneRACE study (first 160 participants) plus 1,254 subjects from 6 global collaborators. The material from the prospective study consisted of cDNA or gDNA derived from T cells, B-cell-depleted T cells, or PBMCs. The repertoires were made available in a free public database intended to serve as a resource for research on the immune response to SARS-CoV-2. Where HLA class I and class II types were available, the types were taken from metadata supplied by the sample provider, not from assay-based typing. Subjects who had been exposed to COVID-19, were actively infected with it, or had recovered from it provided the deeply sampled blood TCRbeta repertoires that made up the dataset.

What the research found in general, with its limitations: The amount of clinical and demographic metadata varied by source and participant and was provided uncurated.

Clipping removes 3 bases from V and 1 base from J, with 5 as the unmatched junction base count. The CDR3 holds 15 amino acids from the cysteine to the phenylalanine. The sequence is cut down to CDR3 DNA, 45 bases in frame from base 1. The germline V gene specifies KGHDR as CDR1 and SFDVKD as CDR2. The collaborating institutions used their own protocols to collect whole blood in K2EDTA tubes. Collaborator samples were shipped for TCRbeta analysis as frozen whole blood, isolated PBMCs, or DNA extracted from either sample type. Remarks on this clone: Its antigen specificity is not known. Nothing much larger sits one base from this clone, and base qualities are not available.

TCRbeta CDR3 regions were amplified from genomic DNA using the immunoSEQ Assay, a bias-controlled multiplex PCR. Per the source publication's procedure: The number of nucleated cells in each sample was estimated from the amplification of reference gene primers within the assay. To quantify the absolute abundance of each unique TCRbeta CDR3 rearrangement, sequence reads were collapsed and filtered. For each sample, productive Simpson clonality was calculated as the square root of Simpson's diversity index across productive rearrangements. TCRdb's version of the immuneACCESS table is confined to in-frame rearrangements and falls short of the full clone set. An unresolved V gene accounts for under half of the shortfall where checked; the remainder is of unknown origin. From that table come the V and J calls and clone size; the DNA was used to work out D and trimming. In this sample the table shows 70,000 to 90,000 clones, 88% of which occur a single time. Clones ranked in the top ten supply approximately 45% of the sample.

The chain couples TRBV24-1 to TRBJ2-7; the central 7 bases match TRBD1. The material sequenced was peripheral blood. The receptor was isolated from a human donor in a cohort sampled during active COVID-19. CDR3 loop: CATSDTRTGSYEQYF. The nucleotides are TGTGCCACCAGTGATACCCGGACAGGATCCTACGAGCAGTACTTC.